This entry lists 20 T cell receptor beta chains sequenced from one sample in a study of T cell responses to AZD1222 COVID-19 vaccine. Produced via immunoSEQ multiplex PCR; TCRdb's table is partial and in-frame only. Of over 130,000 clones detected, approximately 90% appear once; the ten largest clones hold about 4.1%. The specimen was peripheral blood, collected 28 days after the second AZD1222 dose. All receptors come from an adult who received the AZD1222 COVID-19 vaccine.

V is TRBV10-3 and J is TRBJ1-2; tentative D call: TRBD1 (6 bases). Germline-derived CDR1 and CDR2 are ENHRY and SYGVKD. There are 14 residues in the CDR3. V lost 11 bases to trimming and J lost 2 bases, with 18 bases between them. The CDR3 loop is CALPPRQENYGYTF. In DNA, the CDR3 is TGTGCCTTACCCCCTCGACAGGAAAACTATGGCTACACCTTC.

This clone was seen only once. V usage is TRBV7-2 and J usage is TRBJ1-2, with 9 positions matching TRBD1. Trimming took 6 bases from V and 2 from J; bases not matched to a gene: 10. CDR3 length: 16 residues. Germline-derived CDR1 and CDR2 are SGHTA and FQGNSA. CDR3 DNA: TGTGCCAGCAGTCCCGGACAGGGGTTGCTCAACTATGGCTACACCTTC. Residues: CASSPGQGLLNYGYTF.

This clone was seen just once. The chain uses TRBV7-8 and TRBJ2-7, with D possibly TRBD1 on 6 matching bases. This CDR3 spans 16 amino acids. V dropped 1 base and J dropped 6 bases, with 19 bases sitting between them. The germline V gene encodes CDR1 SGHVS and CDR2 FQNEAQ. The CDR3 here is CASSLGWGRQASEQYF. The CDR3 DNA sequence: TGTGCCAGCAGCTTAGGATGGGGGCGACAGGCCAGCGAGCAGTACTTC.

The chain uses TRBV6-1 and TRBJ1-6; tentative D call: TRBD1 (5 bases). This CDR3 region has 15 residues. Trimming shortened V by 0 bases and J by 6 bases, and 9 bases separated the two germline ends. Germline V gives CDR1 MNHNS, CDR2 SASEGT. The CDR3 here is CASSEATEGNSPLHF. Here the CDR3 DNA reads TGTGCCAGCAGTGAAGCGACAGAGGGTAATTCACCCCTCCACTTT.

This rearrangement joins TRBV5-1 to TRBJ2-2; D perhaps matches TRBD2 (5 bases). V was clipped by 0 bases and J by 4 bases, with 10 bases between them. In germline, CDR1 is SGHRS, CDR2 YFSETQ. CDR3 length equals 15 residues. CDR3 DNA sequence: TGCGCCAGCAGCTTGGGTATGGGGAGCACCGGGGAGCTGTTTTTT. Protein sequence: CASSLGMGSTGELFF.

The chain is built from TRBV3-1 (or the pseudogene TRBV3-2) and TRBJ2-5; 8 bases fit TRBD2. Unmatched junction bases numbered 12, after V lost 4 bases and J lost 5 bases. CDR1 is LGHDT and CDR2 is YNNKEL in the germline V gene (reference sequence). CDR3 length equals 16 residues. The CDR3 DNA reads TGTGCCAGCAGCCGACCCTTCCTAGCGGGTATTGAGACCCAGTACTTC. This gives the protein CASSRPFLAGIETQYF.

V usage is TRBV9 and J usage is TRBJ2-5; 7 bases match TRBD2. Germline trimming cut 7 bases from V and 3 bases from J; bases unmatched to any gene: 9. In germline, CDR1 is SGDLS, CDR2 YYNGEE. The CDR3 runs 14 residues. CDR3 sequence reads: CASQSGDFEETQYF. The CDR3 DNA is TGTGCCAGCCAAAGCGGGGACTTCGAAGAGACCCAGTACTTC.

This chain links TRBV12-5 with TRBJ2-5; 14 bases match TRBD2. V lost 5 bases, J lost 5 bases, and 10 bases stayed unmatched. Germline-derived CDR1 and CDR2 are LGHNT and FRNRAP. The CDR3 is 17 amino acids. The CDR3 loop is CASGPPGTSGGQETQYF. The CDR3 DNA sequence: TGTGCTAGTGGTCCCCCCGGGACTAGCGGGGGCCAGGAGACCCAGTACTTC. Together with reference TRBV12-5 and TRBJ2-5, the CDR3 gives the full variable domain: DARVTQTPRHKVTEMGQEVTMRCQPILGHNTVFWYRQTMMQGLELLAYFRNRAPLDDSGMPKDRFSAEMPDATLATLKIQPSEPRDSAVYFCASGPPGTSGGQETQYFGPGTRLLVL.

For the CDR3, the DNA is TGTGCCAGCAAGGTGGAGGGCCCTTCCTACGAGCAGTACTTC. It codes for CASKVEGPSYEQYF. The rearrangement links TRBV2 to TRBJ2-7; TRBD2 is a possible D gene (6 bases). Per germline, CDR1 SNHLY and CDR2 FYNNEI. V dropped 7 bases and J dropped 1 base, with 14 bases sitting between them. The CDR3 sequence is 14 residues long.

The chain combines TRBV4-3 with TRBJ1-5; no reliable D call. Trimming took off 0 bases at V and 5 bases at J, with 5 bases between the two ends. This CDR3 is 13 amino acids long. Germline CDR1 reads LGHNA; CDR2 reads YSLEER. The chain's CDR3 is CASSQDSHQPQHF. CDR3 DNA sequence: TGCGCCAGCAGCCAAGACTCACATCAGCCCCAGCATTTT.

The chain uses TRBV5-1 and TRBJ2-7, with TRBD2 matching 10 bases. In germline, CDR1 is SGHRS, CDR2 YFSETQ. The CDR3 sequence is 15 residues long. Trimming at V came to 0 bases and at J to 6 bases, leaving 6 bases not matched to a gene. The DNA for the CDR3 is TGCGCCAGCAGCTTGGGGCTAGCGGGAGCCCCCGAGCAGTACTTC. Its protein product is CASSLGLAGAPEQYF.

The table lists this clone with a count of one. The rearrangement uses TRBV6-2 or TRBV6-3 and TRBJ1-2, with D perhaps TRBD1 (6 bases). The CDR3 sequence is 16 residues long. V shed 5 bases and J shed 4 bases, with 20 bases lying between them. Germline V lookup: CDR1 MNHEY, CDR2 SVGEGT. The CDR3 sequence is CASSGQFPPSLYGYTF. CDR3 nucleotides: TGTGCCAGCAGTGGACAGTTCCCTCCGAGCCTCTATGGCTACACCTTC.

This chain joins TRBV29-1 and TRBJ1-2; possible D gene TRBD1, 5 bases. The V end was cut by 4 bases, the J end by 6 bases, with 15 bases between. The CDR3 contains 13 residues. CDR1 SQVTM and CDR2 ANQGSEA come from the germline V gene. CDR3 region: CSVGWGVTNGYTF. CDR3 DNA sequence: TGCAGCGTTGGATGGGGGGTTACGAATGGCTACACCTTC. Supplemented by reference TRBV29-1 and TRBJ1-2, the full variable domain reads SAVISQKPSRDICQRGTSLTIQCQVDSQVTMMFWYRQQPGQSLTLIATANQGSEATYESGFVIDKFPISRPNLTFSTLTVSNMSPEDSSIYLCSVGWGVTNGYTFGSGTRLTVV.

The chain couples TRBV9 to TRBJ2-2, with 10 bases identical to TRBD2. With V trimmed by 4 bases and J by 2 bases, 2 bases remained unmatched. This CDR3 is built from 15 residues. In germline, CDR1 is SGDLS, CDR2 YYNGEE. The CDR3 spells CASSWTSGNTGELFF. CDR3 DNA sequence: TGTGCCAGCAGCTGGACTAGCGGAAACACCGGGGAGCTGTTTTTT.

The chain recombines TRBV25-1 with TRBJ1-4, with 7 bases that match TRBD1. CDR3 length equals 16 residues. Trimming took 3 bases from V and 5 from J; bases not matched to a gene: 9. CDR1 is MGHDK and CDR2 is SYGVNS in the germline V gene. The CDR3, as DNA: TGTGCCAGCAGTGACCTGATGACAGGGCAGAATGAAAAACTGTTTTTT. Encoded protein: CASSDLMTGQNEKLFF.

The chain is built from TRBV3-1 (or the pseudogene TRBV3-2) and TRBJ2-1, with D uncertain. The CDR3 covers 13 residues. V lost 0 bases and J 7 bases, leaving 7 bases between the germline ends. Germline CDR1 and CDR2: LGHDT and YNNKEL (reference sequence). The CDR3 DNA follows: TGTGCCAGCAGCCAAGACCCTAGTAATGAGCAGTTCTTC. This translates into CASSQDPSNEQFF.

This clone has just one count. V and J are TRBV7-2 and TRBJ1-5; D possibly corresponds to TRBD1 (5 bases). Germline assignment: CDR1 SGHTA and CDR2 FQGNSA. This CDR3 comprises 15 residues. Trimming removed 1 base at V and 2 bases at J, with 9 bases between. CDR3 residues: CASSLGWGRNQPQHF. The CDR3 bases are TGTGCCAGCAGCTTAGGTTGGGGACGCAATCAGCCCCAGCATTTT.

The chain links TRBV7-3 to TRBJ2-1; a weak D match, TRBD2 (5 bases). Germline assignment: CDR1 SGHTA and CDR2 FQGTGA. With 9 bases removed from V and 0 bases from J, the gap between germline ends came to 12 bases. The CDR3 sequence is 14 residues long. CDR3: CASSLGLSYNEQFF. CDR3 nucleotides: TGTGCCAGTTCACTAGGGCTCTCCTACAATGAGCAGTTCTTC.

This sequence joins TRBV5-4 and TRBJ2-7; D possibly corresponds to TRBD2 (5 bases). Deletions cut 2 bases from V and 5 bases from J, with 11 bases between. The germline gives CDR1 SGHNT, CDR2 YYREEE (reference sequence). The CDR3 runs 13 residues. CDR3 DNA: TGTGCCAGCAGCTTTCGGGGTCTTGACGAGCAGTACTTC. Its translation is CASSFRGLDEQYF.

CDR3 in amino acids: CASSPTGDSPLHF. The DNA of the CDR3 is TGTGCCAGCAGCCCGACCGGGGATTCACCCCTCCACTTT. The V and J genes are TRBV7-9 and TRBJ1-6; D uncertain. The germline V and J ends were trimmed by 5 bases and 8 bases, with 10 bases remaining between them. The CDR3 length is 13 residues. Germline CDR1 SEHNR, CDR2 FQNEAQ (reference sequence).